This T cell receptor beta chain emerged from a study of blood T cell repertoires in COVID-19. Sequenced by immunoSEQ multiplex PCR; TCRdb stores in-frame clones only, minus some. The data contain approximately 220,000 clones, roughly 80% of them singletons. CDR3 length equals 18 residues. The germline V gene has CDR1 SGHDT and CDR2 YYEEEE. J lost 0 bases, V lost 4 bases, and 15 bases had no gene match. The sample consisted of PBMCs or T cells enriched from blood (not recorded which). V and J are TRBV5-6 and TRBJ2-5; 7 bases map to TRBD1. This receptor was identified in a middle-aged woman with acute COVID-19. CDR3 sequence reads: CASSHTNLRDSNQETQYF. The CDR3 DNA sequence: TGTGCCAGCAGCCACACTAACCTCCGGGACAGTAACCAAGAGACCCAGTACTTC.